The sequence of this T cell receptor beta chain was determined in a study of T cell responses to AZD1222 COVID-19 vaccine. Study-wide findings and caveats: A rise in Spike-specific TCR breadth and depth followed two AZD1222 doses. Clonal diversity was possibly underestimated, and the donors were mostly white British, with more females. Along spike, vaccine-associated CD4 TCRs were found throughout, with dominance at 160-218 and 743-854.

This clone came up many times. Its target is not known. The V end was cut by 3 bases, the J end by 4 bases, with 15 bases between. Per the germline V gene, CDR1 is MGHRA and CDR2 is YSYEKL. This CDR3 is 15 amino acids long. Profiled with immunoSEQ multiplex PCR; TCRdb holds only in-frame clones, not every one. The data show around 140,000 clones, about 92% seen once. This receptor was identified in an adult in good health. The chain uses TRBV4-1 and TRBJ1-1; D might be TRBD1 (6 bases). This sample comprised peripheral blood, obtained on day 0 of MenACWY control vaccination. CDR3 coding DNA: TGCGCCAGCAGCCAGGAGGCAGGGGTGATCACTGAAGCTTTCTTT. It translates to CASSQEAGVITEAFF.